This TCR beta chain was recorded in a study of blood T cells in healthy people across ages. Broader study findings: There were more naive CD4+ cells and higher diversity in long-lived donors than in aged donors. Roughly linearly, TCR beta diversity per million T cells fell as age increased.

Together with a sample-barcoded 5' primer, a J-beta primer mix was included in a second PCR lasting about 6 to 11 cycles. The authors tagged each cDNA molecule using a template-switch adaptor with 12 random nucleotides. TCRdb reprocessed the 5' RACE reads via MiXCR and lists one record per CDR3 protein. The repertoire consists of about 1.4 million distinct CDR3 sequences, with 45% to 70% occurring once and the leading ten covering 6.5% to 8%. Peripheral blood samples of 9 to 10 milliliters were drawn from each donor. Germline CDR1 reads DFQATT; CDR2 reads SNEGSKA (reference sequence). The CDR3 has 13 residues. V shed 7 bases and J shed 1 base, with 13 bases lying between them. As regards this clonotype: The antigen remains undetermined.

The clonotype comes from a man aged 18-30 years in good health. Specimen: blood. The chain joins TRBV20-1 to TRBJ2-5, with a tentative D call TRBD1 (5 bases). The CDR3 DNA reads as TGCAGTGTTCCTAAGACAGCCCAAGAGACCCAGTACTTC. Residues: CSVPKTAQETQYF.